The 4 T cell receptor beta chains reported below all come from one sample, sequenced in a study of long-term antiretroviral therapy in people with HIV. It was version v3.0 of the immunoSEQ assay that was run at survey level. Method: immunoSEQ multiplex PCR; TCRdb's copy keeps in-frame clones and lacks some. The sample records tens of thousands of clones, 85% being singletons. The input for sequencing was unsorted PBMCs, taken approximately 2.7 years before starting antiretroviral therapy. These receptors were obtained from a woman aged 25 to 45 with HIV.

The V and J genes are TRBV19 and TRBJ2-2; D not resolved. Germline V gene lookup returns CDR1 LNHDA and CDR2 SQIVND (reference sequence). With 7 bases removed from V and 6 bases from J, the gap between germline ends came to 12 bases. This CDR3 has 13 amino acids. The CDR3 sequence is CASKDPWAGELFF. In DNA, the CDR3 is TGTGCCAGTAAGGACCCCTGGGCCGGGGAGCTGTTTTTT.

The V call is TRBV28, the J call TRBJ1-2; 10 bases line up with TRBD1. The trim removed 3 bases at V and 8 bases at J, leaving 9 bases unmatched. Per germline, CDR1 MDHEN and CDR2 SYDVKM. The CDR3 runs 15 residues. CDR3 bases: TGTGCCAGCAGTTTTGGTGACAGGGGGCCTCGGGGCTACACCTTC. Protein sequence: CASSFGDRGPRGYTF.

For the CDR3, the DNA is TGTGCCAGCAGCAGGTCATCGGGAGCAGAAGAGACCCAGTACTTC. This codes for CASSRSSGAEETQYF. The chain carries TRBV9 and TRBJ2-5; maybe TRBD2 (6 bases). The CDR3 is made up of 15 amino acids. The germline CDR1 and CDR2 sequences are SGDLS and YYNGEE. V lost 4 bases, J lost 3 bases, and 16 bases lay in between. The full variable domain, completed using reference TRBV9 and TRBJ2-5, is DSGVTQTPKHLITATGQRVTLRCSPRSGDLSVYWYQQSLDQGLQFLIQYYNGEERAKGNILERFSAQQFPDLHSELNLSSLELGDSALYFCASSRSSGAEETQYFGPGTRLLVL.

The chain couples TRBV5-1 to TRBJ1-2; D may be TRBD1 (5 bases). The CDR3 has 15 amino acids. CDR1 SGHRS and CDR2 YFSETQ come from the germline V gene. Between the trimmed V and J ends, which lost 3 bases and 4 bases, there was a span of 16 bases. The DNA for the CDR3 is TGCGCCAGCAGCTCGCAACCGGGACTAGTCTATGGCTACACCTTC. Translating gives CASSSQPGLVYGYTF. The variable domain in full, completed from reference TRBV5-1 and TRBJ1-2, reads KAGVTQTPRYLIKTRGQQVTLSCSPISGHRSVSWYQQTPGQGLQFLFEYFSETQRNKGNFPGRFSGRQFSNSRSEMNVSTLELGDSALYLCASSSQPGLVYGYTFGSGTRLTVV.